The text below deals with one TCR beta chain. The antigen is not known. The data belong to a study of cytomegalovirus exposure and HLA in healthy donors. Across the study: The study's early data release held 75 million to 95 million unique TCRs from HLA-typed donors. Study observations and caveats: A previous analysis found most TCR beta V segments productive roughly 87% or roughly 30% of the time.

The primer mix had 60 Vbeta and 13 Jbeta primers. The data were produced by immunoSEQ multiplex PCR, yet TCRdb's version contains in-frame clones alone and is incomplete. The top ten clones hold less than 15% of a sample with approximately 100,000 clones, about 80% of them seen once. This clonotype originated in a woman in her forties in good health and CMV-seropositive. Sequenced sample: PBMCs.

The CDR3, as DNA: TGTGCCAGCAGCAAGGACAGGGGGACTGAAGCTTTCTTT. Translated: CASSKDRGTEAFF. The chain links TRBV7-2 to TRBJ1-1, with 10 bases that match TRBD1. Germline CDR1 reads SGHTA; CDR2 reads FQGNSA. This CDR3 has 13 residues. Trimming took 5 bases from V and 5 from J; bases not matched to a gene: 2.